Listed below are T cell receptor beta chains from one sample, sequenced in a study of radiotherapy plus CTLA-4 blockade in lung cancer. The protocol was immunoSEQ multiplex PCR, while the TCRdb copy is restricted to in-frame clones and leaves out a portion. This table has 90,000 or so clones, approximately 86% appearing once. The sequencing used peripheral blood, collected from a patient treated with radiotherapy plus ipilimumab. These receptors were collected from a human donor with non-small cell lung cancer who had a partial response to radiotherapy plus ipilimumab. Each CDR3 is given with its conserved first and last residue. The D gene is left open where the match is weak. Size values are once, few and many counts, or a class for expanded clones, and some rows have none.

v_call: TRBV2
j_call: TRBJ1-5
clone_size: .
d_call: .
cdr3_nt: TGTGCCAGCAGTGATAGGTGGGGAGCCCAGCATTTT
cdr3_aa: CASSDRWGAQHF

v_call: TRBV5-4
j_call: TRBJ1-3
clone_size: .
d_call: .
cdr3_nt: TGTGCCAGCAGCCGGTTCTCTGGAAACACCATATATTTT
cdr3_aa: CASSRFSGNTIYF

v_call: TRBV5-1
j_call: TRBJ2-1
clone_size: .
d_call: TRBD2
cdr3_nt: TGCGCCAGCAGCACTGGGACTAGCCGTGAGCAGTTCTTC
cdr3_aa: CASSTGTSREQFF

v_call: TRBV18
j_call: TRBJ2-3
clone_size: .
d_call: .
cdr3_nt: TGTGCCAGCTCACCAAAGGGGACAGATACGCAGTATTTT
cdr3_aa: CASSPKGTDTQYF

v_call: TRBV11-2
j_call: TRBJ2-2
clone_size: .
d_call: .
cdr3_nt: TGTGCCAGCAGCTTAGATTCTAGTTACGCGAACACCGGGGAGCTGTTTTTT
cdr3_aa: CASSLDSSYANTGELFF

v_call: TRBV7-2
j_call: TRBJ2-3
clone_size: .
d_call: .
cdr3_nt: TGTGCCAGCAGTCCCGCCGGTGAGCGTGGGAGGCATACGCAGTATTTT
cdr3_aa: CASSPAGERGRHTQYF

v_call: TRBV19
j_call: TRBJ1-5
clone_size: few
d_call: TRBD1
cdr3_nt: TGTGCCAGTAGTATGTCAACAGGGGCCCTCCAGCCCCAGCATTTT
cdr3_aa: CASSMSTGALQPQHF

v_call: TRBV6-5
j_call: TRBJ1-2
clone_size: .
d_call: TRBD1
cdr3_nt: TGTGCCAGTGGACAGGGCTATGGCTACACCTTC
cdr3_aa: CASGQGYGYTF

v_call: TRBV27
j_call: TRBJ2-1
clone_size: .
d_call: TRBD2
cdr3_nt: TGTGCCAGCAGTTTCCATCGGGCTAGCGGGAGTTCCTACAATGAGCAGTTCTTC
cdr3_aa: CASSFHRASGSSYNEQFF

v_call: TRBV2
j_call: TRBJ1-3
clone_size: few
d_call: .
cdr3_nt: TGTGCCAGCAGTGGGCCGCGGACTGGCGGTAACACCATATATTTT
cdr3_aa: CASSGPRTGGNTIYF

v_call: TRBV28
j_call: TRBJ1-2
clone_size: .
d_call: .
cdr3_nt: TGTGCCAGCAGTTTATTGTCTTATGGCTACACCTTC
cdr3_aa: CASSLLSYGYTF

v_call: TRBV28
j_call: TRBJ1-2
clone_size: .
d_call: TRBD1
cdr3_nt: TGTGCCAGCAGGTTACAGGGGTCCGGTGGCTACACCTTC
cdr3_aa: CASRLQGSGGYTF

v_call: TRBV21-1
j_call: TRBJ2-2
clone_size: .
d_call: .
cdr3_nt: TGTGCCAGCAGCAAAGATGAGGGACAGGGAGGCACCGGGGAGCTGTTTTTT
cdr3_aa: CASSKDEGQGGTGELFF

v_call: TRBV11-2
j_call: TRBJ1-1
clone_size: .
d_call: TRBD1
cdr3_nt: TGTGCCAGCAGCTTGGGACAGGGAAAAACTGAAGCTTTCTTT
cdr3_aa: CASSLGQGKTEAFF

v_call: TRBV7-2
j_call: TRBJ2-4
clone_size: .
d_call: .
cdr3_nt: TGTGCCAGCAGCCCCCAGACAGAAAACATTCAGTACTTC
cdr3_aa: CASSPQTENIQYF

v_call: TRBV18
j_call: TRBJ1-5
clone_size: .
d_call: TRBD1
cdr3_nt: TGTGCCAGCTCACCGGGACAGGGGAATCAGCCCCAGCATTTT
cdr3_aa: CASSPGQGNQPQHF

v_call: TRBV28
j_call: TRBJ1-2
clone_size: .
d_call: .
cdr3_nt: TGTGCCAGCAGTCCACCCACAGAGATCTATGGCTACACCTTC
cdr3_aa: CASSPPTEIYGYTF

v_call: TRBV5-1
j_call: TRBJ2-7
clone_size: once
d_call: .
cdr3_nt: TGCGCCAGCAGGGGGCCCCCCTACGAGCAGTACTTC
cdr3_aa: CASRGPPYEQYF

v_call: TRBV7-2
j_call: TRBJ1-5
clone_size: .
d_call: .
cdr3_nt: TGTGCCAGCAGCGTCGGACAGCGTCATCAGCCCCAGCATTTT
cdr3_aa: CASSVGQRHQPQHF

v_call: TRBV5-1
j_call: TRBJ1-2
clone_size: few
d_call: .
cdr3_nt: TGCGCCAGCAGCTTGATATCGGGGGGCGAGGGCTACACCTTC
cdr3_aa: CASSLISGGEGYTF

v_call: TRBV11-3
j_call: TRBJ2-1
clone_size: .
d_call: TRBD2
cdr3_nt: TGTGCCAGCAGCCCCGGACTAGCGGGGGAATCCTACAATGAGCAGTTCTTC
cdr3_aa: CASSPGLAGESYNEQFF

v_call: TRBV15
j_call: TRBJ2-2
clone_size: .
d_call: TRBD2
cdr3_nt: TGTGCCACCAGTCGAACTAGCGGGACTACCGGGGAGCTGTTTTTT
cdr3_aa: CATSRTSGTTGELFF

v_call: TRBV11-2
j_call: TRBJ1-2
clone_size: .
d_call: .
cdr3_nt: TGTGCCAGCAGTAATTCTGTAAGAGGGAGGGCCTATGGCTACACCTTC
cdr3_aa: CASSNSVRGRAYGYTF

v_call: TRBV2
j_call: TRBJ2-1
clone_size: .
d_call: TRBD2
cdr3_nt: TGTGCCAGCAGTGCCCTCAGCGGGAGAGGCAATGAGCAGTTCTTC
cdr3_aa: CASSALSGRGNEQFF

v_call: TRBV28
j_call: TRBJ2-2
clone_size: .
d_call: .
cdr3_nt: TGTGCCAGCCGGACAAACATAAACACCGGGGAGCTGTTTTTT
cdr3_aa: CASRTNINTGELFF

v_call: TRBV5-4
j_call: TRBJ1-2
clone_size: few
d_call: .
cdr3_nt: TGTGCCAGCAGCTTGTCAGGGGCGCTCCCCTATGGCTACACCTTC
cdr3_aa: CASSLSGALPYGYTF

v_call: TRBV27
j_call: TRBJ2-1
clone_size: once
d_call: .
cdr3_nt: TGTGCCAGCAGTCCGACCGGGACACGGTACAATGAGCAGTTCTTC
cdr3_aa: CASSPTGTRYNEQFF

v_call: TRBV18
j_call: TRBJ1-2
clone_size: .
d_call: TRBD1
cdr3_nt: TGTGCCAGCTCACCCGGACAGGGGAATAACTATGGCTACACCTTC
cdr3_aa: CASSPGQGNNYGYTF

v_call: TRBV27
j_call: TRBJ2-2
clone_size: .
d_call: .
cdr3_nt: TGTGCCAGCAGTTTAGGAGGGCCGCCCGGGGAGCTGTTTTTT
cdr3_aa: CASSLGGPPGELFF

v_call: TRBV30
j_call: TRBJ2-5
clone_size: .
d_call: .
cdr3_nt: TGTGCCTGGAGTGTGAGTGATCAAGAGACCCAGTACTTC
cdr3_aa: CAWSVSDQETQYF

v_call: TRBV5-1
j_call: TRBJ1-2
clone_size: .
d_call: .
cdr3_nt: TGCGCCAGCAGTTTCGGTTATGGCTACACCTTC
cdr3_aa: CASSFGYGYTF